This TCR beta chain was profiled in a study of OX40 agonist ivuxolimab in advanced cancers. As for the study in general: Hepatocellular carcinoma, melanoma, renal cell or head and neck cancer affected the dose-escalation patients.

The assay was immunoSEQ multiplex PCR, and TCRdb's table has in-frame clones only and misses some. The sample has roughly 70,000 clones, roughly 89% seen once. V was clipped by 0 bases and J by 0 bases, with 12 bases between them. Germline V gene data show CDR1 as SGHKS and CDR2 as YYEKEE (reference sequence). The length of the CDR3 is 16 residues. The sequence was obtained from an adult with an advanced solid tumor such as melanoma, head and neck, liver or kidney cancer. J is TRBJ1-1 and V is TRBV5-5; D is possibly TRBD1 (5 bases). The sequenced sample was CD4+ or CD8+ T cells sorted from blood, obtained in a trial of the OX40 agonist ivuxolimab. CDR3 residues: CASSLGPGQMNTEAFF. CDR3 bases: TGTGCCAGCAGCTTGGGGCCGGGGCAGATGAACACTGAAGCTTTCTTT.